The source of this TCR beta chain is a study of identical twins. General study findings and limits: Twins showed weaker excess sharing in their beta out-of-frame sequences.

Only healthy Caucasians were enrolled as donors. There are many counts of this clonotype. Its cognate antigen is unknown. TCRdb used MiXCR to reprocess the 5' RACE reads, holding one entry per CDR3 protein. The table includes 640,000 or so distinct CDR3 sequences, roughly 6% detected once. The V and J ends lost 1 base and 6 bases respectively, with 9 bases between them. The CDR3 runs 13 residues. The germline CDR1 and CDR2 sequences are SEHNR and FQNEAQ (reference sequence). The rearrangement uses TRBV7-9 and TRBJ1-1; D gene uncertain. Sequencing was performed on naive T cells sorted from blood. The receptor was isolated from a man between 18 and 35 years old in good health. CDR3 protein: CASSLGPSPEAFF. In nucleotides, the CDR3 is TGTGCCAGCAGCTTAGGACCGAGTCCTGAAGCTTTCTTT.